The present T cell receptor beta chain was sequenced within a study of T cells after yellow fever vaccination. Study summary: Where fractions had low cell numbers, libraries were prepared from them with the SMART-Seq v4 Ultra Low Input RNA kit.

Germline assignment: CDR1 SEHNR and CDR2 FQNEAQ (reference sequence). The CDR3 sequence is 15 residues long. Between the trimmed V and J ends, which lost 5 bases and 6 bases, there was a span of 19 bases. Synthesis of TCR cDNA relied on 5'RACE template switching, which attached a universal primer site and UMIs. From the 5' RACE reads, TCRdb called clonotypes with MiXCR, one entry per CDR3 protein. The data show tens of thousands of distinct CDR3 sequences, approximately 8% seen once. The rearrangement uses TRBV7-9 and TRBJ2-5, with D tentatively TRBD2 (6 bases). The TCR originated in a man between 25 and 39 years old who received the YFV17D yellow fever vaccine. The starting material was CD8+ T cells sorted from PBMCs, obtained on the day of the yellow fever booster vaccination. CDR3 protein: CASSLLPRDRQTQYF. CDR3 DNA sequence: TGTGCCAGCAGCCTCCTCCCGCGGGACCGACAGACCCAGTACTTC.